This T cell receptor beta chain was captured in a study of blood T cell repertoires in COVID-19. Those enrolled in Seattle joined during active infection and were followed longitudinally afterward. Original methodology: Reference gene primer amplification gave estimated nucleated cell counts. Profiled with immunoSEQ multiplex PCR; TCRdb holds only in-frame clones, not every one. Clone size and the V and J calls come from that table; the DNA yielded D and trimming. The profile shows about 200,000 clones, about 88% of them singletons. Input material: peripheral blood. This TCR came from a man aged 50 to 60 with COVID-19, enrolled during active disease.

CDR3 sequence: CASSPSRAAGAVNEQFF. The CDR3, as DNA: TGCGCCAGCAGCCCAAGCCGGGCTGCGGGAGCTGTAAATGAGCAGTTCTTC. V usage is TRBV4-1 and J usage is TRBJ2-1; 7 bases are a match to TRBD2. The CDR3 consists of 17 residues. Per germline, CDR1 MGHRA and CDR2 YSYEKL. Trimming removed 4 bases from V and 7 bases from J; junction bases left unmatched: 16.